This T cell receptor beta chain came from a study of early T cells in non-severe SARS-CoV-2 infection. Study-level points and caveats: Matching with VDJdb favored anti-spike CD8 responses (missing private and CD4 specificities).

This clonotype is labeled as medium-sized. The antigen remains undetermined. After removal of 4 bases from V and 6 bases from J, the junction contained 14 bases not matched to a gene. Germline CDR1 reads LNHDA; CDR2 reads SQIVND (reference sequence). The CDR3 has 16 amino acids. One entry per CDR3 protein, called by TCRdb with MiXCR from the 5' RACE reads. The sample holds 11,000 or so distinct CDR3 sequences, around 5% seen once. The chain recombines TRBV19 with TRBJ2-7, with 8 bases fitting TRBD2. This sequence was found in an adult who was a healthcare worker with PCR-confirmed SARS-CoV-2 infection or an uninfected control (not recorded which). The sequencing sample was made of whole blood. The DNA for the CDR3 is TGTGCCAGTAGTACCTCACTGAGCGGGGGCTTCTCCGAGCAGTACTTC. It is translated as CASSTSLSGGFSEQYF.